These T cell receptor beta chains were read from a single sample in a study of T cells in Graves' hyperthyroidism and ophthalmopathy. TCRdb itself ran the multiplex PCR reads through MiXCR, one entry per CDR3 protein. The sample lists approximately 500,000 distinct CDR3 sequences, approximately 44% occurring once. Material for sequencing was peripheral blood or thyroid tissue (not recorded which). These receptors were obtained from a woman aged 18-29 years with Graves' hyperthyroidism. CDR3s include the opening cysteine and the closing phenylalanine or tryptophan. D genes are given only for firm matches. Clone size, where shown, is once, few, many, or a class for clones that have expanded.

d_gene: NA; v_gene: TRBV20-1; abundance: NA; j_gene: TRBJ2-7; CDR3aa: CSAIREEEQYF; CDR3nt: TGCAGTGCGATCAGGGAAGAAGAGCAGTACTTC
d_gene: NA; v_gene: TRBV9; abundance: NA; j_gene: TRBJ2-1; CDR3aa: CASSVVGGTYNEQFF; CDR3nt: TGTGCCAGCAGCGTAGTAGGGGGGACCTACAATGAGCAGTTCTTC
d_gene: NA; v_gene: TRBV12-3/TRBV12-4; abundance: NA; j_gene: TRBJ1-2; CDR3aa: CASSWRGINYGYTF; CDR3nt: TGTGCCAGCAGTTGGCGGGGGATCAACTATGGCTACACCTTC
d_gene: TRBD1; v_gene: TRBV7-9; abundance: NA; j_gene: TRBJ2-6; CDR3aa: CASSSTGTGGTGANVLTF; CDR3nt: TGTGCCAGCAGCTCTACCGGGACAGGGGGCACTGGGGCCAACGTCCTGACTTTC
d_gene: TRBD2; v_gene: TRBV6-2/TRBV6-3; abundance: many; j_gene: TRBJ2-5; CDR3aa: CASSILAGRRQETQYF; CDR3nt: TGTGCCAGCAGTATACTAGCGGGACGACGGCAAGAGACCCAGTACTTC
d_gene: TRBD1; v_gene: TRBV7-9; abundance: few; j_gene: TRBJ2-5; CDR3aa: CASSLSGQGAGETQYF; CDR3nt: TGTGCCAGCAGCTTATCCGGACAGGGGGCTGGAGAGACCCAGTACTTC
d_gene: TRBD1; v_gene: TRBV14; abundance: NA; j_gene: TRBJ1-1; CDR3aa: CASSQDYQGAFTEAFF; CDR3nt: TGTGCCAGCAGCCAAGATTATCAGGGGGCTTTCACTGAAGCTTTCTTT
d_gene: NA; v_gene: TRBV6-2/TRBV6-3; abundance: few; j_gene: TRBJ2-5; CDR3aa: CASSPRLDGVETQYF; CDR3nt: TGTGCCAGCAGTCCAAGACTAGACGGGGTAGAGACCCAGTACTTC
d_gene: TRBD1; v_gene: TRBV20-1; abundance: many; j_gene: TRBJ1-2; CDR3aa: CSVTRSGQGGGYTF; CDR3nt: TGCAGTGTCACACGCTCGGGACAGGGGGGTGGCTACACCTTC
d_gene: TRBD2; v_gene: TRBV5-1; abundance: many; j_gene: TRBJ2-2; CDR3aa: CASSSSGTNTGELFF; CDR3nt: TGCGCCAGCAGCTCTAGCGGAACGAACACCGGGGAGCTGTTTTTT
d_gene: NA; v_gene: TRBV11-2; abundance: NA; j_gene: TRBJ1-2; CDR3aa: CASSQNLGGGYTF; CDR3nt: TGTGCCAGCAGCCAAAATTTAGGGGGAGGCTACACCTTC
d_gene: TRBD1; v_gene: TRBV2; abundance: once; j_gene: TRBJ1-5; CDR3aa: CASSGRTGGNGNQPQHF; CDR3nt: TGTGCCAGCAGTGGACGGACAGGGGGGAATGGCAATCAGCCCCAGCATTTT
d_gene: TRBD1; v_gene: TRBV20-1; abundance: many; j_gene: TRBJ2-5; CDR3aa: CSARGTGRETQYF; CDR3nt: TGCAGTGCTAGAGGGACAGGGCGAGAGACCCAGTACTTC
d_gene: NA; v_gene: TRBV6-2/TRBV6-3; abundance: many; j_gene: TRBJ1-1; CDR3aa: CASSYAGGTEAFF; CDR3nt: TGTGCCAGCAGTTACGCTGGGGGGACTGAAGCTTTCTTT
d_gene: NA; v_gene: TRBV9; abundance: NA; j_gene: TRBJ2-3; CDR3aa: CASSVGGAPHADTQYF; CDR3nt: TGTGCCAGCAGCGTAGGGGGGGCGCCCCATGCAGATACGCAGTATTTT
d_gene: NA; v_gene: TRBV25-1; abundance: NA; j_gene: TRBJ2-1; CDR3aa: CASSEWDPAKGRNEQFF; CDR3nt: TGTGCCAGCAGTGAATGGGACCCCGCGAAGGGTCGGAATGAGCAGTTCTTC
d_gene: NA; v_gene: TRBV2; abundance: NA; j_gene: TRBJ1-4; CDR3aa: CASSWGRRGEKLFF; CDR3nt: TGTGCCAGCAGTTGGGGCAGGAGAGGTGAAAAACTGTTTTTT
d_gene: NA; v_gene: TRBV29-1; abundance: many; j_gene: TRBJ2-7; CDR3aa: CSVIGGVPYSYEQYF; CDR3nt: TGCAGCGTTATTGGGGGAGTCCCTTACTCCTACGAGCAGTACTTC
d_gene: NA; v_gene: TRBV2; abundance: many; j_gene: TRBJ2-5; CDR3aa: CASSGGQSFVETQYF; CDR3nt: TGTGCCAGCAGTGGAGGACAGTCGTTTGTGGAGACCCAGTACTTC
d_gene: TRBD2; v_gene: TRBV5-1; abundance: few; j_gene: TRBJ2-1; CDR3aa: CASSGRLAGGNEQFF; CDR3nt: TGTGCCAGCAGCGGACGACTAGCGGGAGGGAATGAGCAGTTCTTC
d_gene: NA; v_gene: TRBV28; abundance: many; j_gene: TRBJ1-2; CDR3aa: CASSRGTHTDGYTF; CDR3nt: TGTGCCAGCAGTCGAGGAACCCACACCGATGGCTACACCTTC
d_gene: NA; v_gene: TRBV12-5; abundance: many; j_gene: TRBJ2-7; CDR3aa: CASGSNNLEDEQYF; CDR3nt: TGTGCTAGTGGTTCAAATAATTTGGAGGACGAGCAGTACTTC
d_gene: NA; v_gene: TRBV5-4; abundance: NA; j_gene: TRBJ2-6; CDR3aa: CASSPAFGANVLTF; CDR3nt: TGTGCCAGCAGTCCGGCCTTTGGGGCCAACGTCCTGACTTTC
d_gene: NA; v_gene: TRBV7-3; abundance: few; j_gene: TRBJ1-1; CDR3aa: CASSPDTGDTEAFF; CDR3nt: TGTGCCAGCAGCCCTGACACCGGGGACACTGAAGCTTTCTTT
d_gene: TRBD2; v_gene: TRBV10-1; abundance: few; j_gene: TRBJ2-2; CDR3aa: CASSGGLAGRDTGELFF; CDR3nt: TGCGCCAGCAGTGGGGGACTAGCGGGAAGGGACACCGGGGAGCTGTTTTTT
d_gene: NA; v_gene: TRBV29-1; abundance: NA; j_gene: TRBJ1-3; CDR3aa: CSVVGRGDGNTIYF; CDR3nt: TGCAGCGTTGTGGGCCGGGGAGACGGAAACACCATATATTTT
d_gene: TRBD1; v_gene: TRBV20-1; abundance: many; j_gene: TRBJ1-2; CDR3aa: CSAKLPINRGHGYTF; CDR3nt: TGCAGTGCTAAGCTGCCTATTAACAGGGGGCATGGCTACACCTTC
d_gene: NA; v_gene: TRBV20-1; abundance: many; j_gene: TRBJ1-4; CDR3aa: CSARDRHFPGTNEKLFF; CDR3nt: TGCAGTGCTAGAGACCGACACTTCCCAGGGACTAATGAAAAACTGTTTTTT
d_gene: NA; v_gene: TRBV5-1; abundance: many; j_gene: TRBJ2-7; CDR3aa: CASSLVAGDEQYF; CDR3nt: TGCGCCAGCAGCTTGGTCGCTGGGGACGAGCAGTACTTC
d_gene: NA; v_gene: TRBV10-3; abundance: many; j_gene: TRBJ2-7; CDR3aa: CAISEAGFYEQYF; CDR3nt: TGTGCCATCAGTGAGGCCGGATTCTACGAGCAGTACTTC
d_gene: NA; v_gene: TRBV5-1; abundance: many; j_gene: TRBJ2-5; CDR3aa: CASTPGVNEETQYF; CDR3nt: TGCGCCAGCACCCCGGGGGTCAACGAAGAGACCCAGTACTTC
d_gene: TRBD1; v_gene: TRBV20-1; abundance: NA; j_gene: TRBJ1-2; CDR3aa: CSAPSLDRASNGYTF; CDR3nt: TGCAGTGCCCCTAGCCTGGACAGGGCCTCGAATGGCTACACCTTC